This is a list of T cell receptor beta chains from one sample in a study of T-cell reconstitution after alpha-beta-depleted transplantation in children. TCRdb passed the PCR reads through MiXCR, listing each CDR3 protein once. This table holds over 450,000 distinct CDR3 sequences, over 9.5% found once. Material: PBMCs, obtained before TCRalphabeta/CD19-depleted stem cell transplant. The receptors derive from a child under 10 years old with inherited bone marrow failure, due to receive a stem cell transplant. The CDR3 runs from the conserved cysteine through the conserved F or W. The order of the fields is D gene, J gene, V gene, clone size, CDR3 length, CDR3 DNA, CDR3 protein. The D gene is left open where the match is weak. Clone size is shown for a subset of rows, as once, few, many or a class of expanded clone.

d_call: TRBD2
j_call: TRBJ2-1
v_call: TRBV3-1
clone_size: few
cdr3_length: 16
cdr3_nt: TGTGCCAGCAGCCAAGCTGCTAGCGGGAGTCTGCATGAGCAGTTCTTC
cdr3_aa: CASSQAASGSLHEQFF

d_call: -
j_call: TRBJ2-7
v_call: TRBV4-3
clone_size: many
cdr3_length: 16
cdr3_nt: TGCGCCAGCAGCCAATTTCCCAGCGCGCCGACCTACGAGCAGTACTTC
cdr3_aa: CASSQFPSAPTYEQYF

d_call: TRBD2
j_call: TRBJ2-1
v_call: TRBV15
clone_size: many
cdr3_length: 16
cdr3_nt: TGTGCCACCAGCAGATCCCTAGCGGGATTATACAATGAGCAGTTCTTC
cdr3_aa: CATSRSLAGLYNEQFF

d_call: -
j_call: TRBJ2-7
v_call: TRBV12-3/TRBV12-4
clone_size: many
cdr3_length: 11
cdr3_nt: TGTGCCAGCAGGTACGGGGACGAGCAGTACTTC
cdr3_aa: CASRYGDEQYF

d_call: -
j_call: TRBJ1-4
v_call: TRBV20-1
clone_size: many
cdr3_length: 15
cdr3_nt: TGCAGTGCTAGACCGGCTTCGTCCTCCAGTGAAAAACTGTTTTTT
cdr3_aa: CSARPASSSSEKLFF

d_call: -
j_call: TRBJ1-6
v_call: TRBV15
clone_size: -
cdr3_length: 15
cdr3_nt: TGTGCCACCAGCTACATTCCGGGCCCTAATTCACCCCTCCACTTT
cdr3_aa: CATSYIPGPNSPLHF

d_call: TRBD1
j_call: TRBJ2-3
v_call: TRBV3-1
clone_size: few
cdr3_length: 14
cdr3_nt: TGTGCCAGCAGCCTGGACAGGGACGGGGATACGCAGTATTTT
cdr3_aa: CASSLDRDGDTQYF

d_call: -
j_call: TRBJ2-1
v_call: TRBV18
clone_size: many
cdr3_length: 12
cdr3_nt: TGTGCCAGCTCACCAGCGGGAAGGGAGCAGTTCTTC
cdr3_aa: CASSPAGREQFF

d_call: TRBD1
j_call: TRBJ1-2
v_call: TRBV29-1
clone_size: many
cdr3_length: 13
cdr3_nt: TGCAGCGTTGTCAGTGGGACAGGGACCGGCTACACCTTC
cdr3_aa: CSVVSGTGTGYTF

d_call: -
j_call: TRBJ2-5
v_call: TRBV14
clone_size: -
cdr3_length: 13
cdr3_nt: TGTGCCAGCAGCAAGGGACCTCAAGAGACCCAGTACTTC
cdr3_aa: CASSKGPQETQYF

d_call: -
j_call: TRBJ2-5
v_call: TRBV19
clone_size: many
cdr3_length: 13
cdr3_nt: TGTGCCAGTAGATATGGGCCGAGTTCGACCCAGTACTTC
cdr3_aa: CASRYGPSSTQYF

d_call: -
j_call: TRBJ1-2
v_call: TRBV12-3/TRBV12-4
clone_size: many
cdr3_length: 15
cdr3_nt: TGTGCCAGCAGTTTATCAGCGACAGCACTCTATGGCTACACCTTC
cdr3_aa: CASSLSATALYGYTF